Listed here is a single T cell receptor beta chain. Antigen: not known. A read error may produce the germline difference seen at one junction end. The data were taken from a study of blood T cells in healthy people across ages. The CDR3 spans 15 residues. The germline V gene encodes CDR1 ENHRY and CDR2 SYGVKD. Then a second PCR, running about 6 to 11 cycles, was carried out with a sample-barcoded 5' primer and a J-beta primer mix. Tagging of each cDNA molecule was performed by a template-switch adaptor with 12 random nucleotides. TCRdb itself ran the 5' RACE reads through MiXCR, one entry per CDR3 protein. This sample yields approximately 960,000 distinct CDR3 sequences, of which roughly 29% are seen a single time; roughly a tenth belongs to the top ten. Donors were systemically healthy Caucasian individuals from Russia aged roughly 6 to 100 years. Every participating donor contributed about 10 milliliters of peripheral blood through a draw.

Study-level points and caveats: Possibly, changes in expanded clonotypes were confounded because donor CMV status was unknown.

These data also featured in a second study, about T cells of mothers and their children.

The source material was blood. The clonotype originates from a woman between 40 and 50 years old in good health. The V and J genes are TRBV10-3 and TRBJ2-2, with a tentative D call TRBD2 (5 bases). The CDR3 sequence is CAIGESFGDTGELFF. The CDR3 DNA follows: TGTGCCATCGGTGAGTCGTTCGGGGACACCGGGGAGCTGTTTTTT.